The clone carrying this T cell receptor (beta chain) was observed a few times. Its antigen is undetermined. TCRdb fed the RACE reads into MiXCR, producing one record per CDR3 protein. Among some 110,000 distinct CDR3 sequences listed, around 10% were seen once. The sample is drawn from a study of human T cells and chemical hapten exposure. Study-wide results and caveats: Among expanded TCRs, significantly more large CDR3 similarity clusters formed than among controls.

As to time point: patch test 1, 2 weeks after DPC sensitization. Stated treatment: therapeutic diphenylcyclopropenone sensitization with weekly scalp DPC. This CDR3 has 14 residues. Germline CDR1 is SGHRS and CDR2 is YFSETQ. Between the trimmed V and J ends, which lost 1 base and 0 bases, there was a span of 7 bases. The receptor's source is a woman between 50 and 59 years old with alopecia areata. Some clones in this sample may be carry-over from other donors' samples. The input for sequencing was whole blood, taken in connection with sensitization to the hapten diphenylcyclopropenone (DPC). This chain joins TRBV5-1 and TRBJ1-2; D gene unclear. The CDR3, as DNA: TGCGCCAGCAGCTTGAGGCTAGCTAACTATGGCTACACCTTC. Amino acid sequence: CASSLRLANYGYTF.